This TCR beta chain was obtained from a study of cytomegalovirus exposure and HLA in healthy donors. On the study more broadly: HLA-typed donors were the source of about 85 million unique TCRs held in an early data release. There were some 380 genotyped donors. Of these, roughly 84% fell in the genetic ancestry cluster associated with self-reported Caucasian donors. Points from the study as a whole: It was shown in a later analysis that HLA-associated TCR beta chains were more clonally expanded than other, equally common chains.

PCR was performed using 60 Vbeta and 13 Jbeta primers. Measured with immunoSEQ multiplex PCR; TCRdb has only the in-frame clones, and not every one. Altogether around 100,000 clones are present, roughly 75% being singletons, with the ten largest covering 1.5% to 2%. Turning to this clone: Its antigen remains unidentified.

From germline, CDR1 is MNHNY and CDR2 SVGAGI (reference sequence). The CDR3 runs 15 residues. V lost 6 bases to trimming and J lost 8 bases, with 20 bases between them. The V and J genes are TRBV6-6 and TRBJ2-1; a possible D gene is TRBD1 (6 bases). The sample taken for sequencing was PBMCs. The receptor was isolated from a woman in her forties in good health and CMV-seronegative. CDR3 DNA sequence: TGTGCCAGCAGATCCGACAGGCCCCCACGGGATGAGCAGTTCTTC. This sequence encodes CASRSDRPPRDEQFF.